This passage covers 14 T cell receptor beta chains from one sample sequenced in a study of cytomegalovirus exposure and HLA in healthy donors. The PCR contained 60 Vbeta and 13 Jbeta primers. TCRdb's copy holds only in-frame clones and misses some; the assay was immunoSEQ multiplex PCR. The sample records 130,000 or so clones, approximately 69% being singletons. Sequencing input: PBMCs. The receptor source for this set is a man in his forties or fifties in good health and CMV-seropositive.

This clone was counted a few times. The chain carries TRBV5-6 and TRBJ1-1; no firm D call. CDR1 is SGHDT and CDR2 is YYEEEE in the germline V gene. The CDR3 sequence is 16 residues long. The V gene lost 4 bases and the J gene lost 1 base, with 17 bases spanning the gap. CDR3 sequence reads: CASSLGGRQRNTEAFF. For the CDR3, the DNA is TGTGCCAGCAGCCTGGGAGGGAGGCAGCGGAACACTGAAGCTTTCTTT.

Here the CDR3 reads CASSVQDTGELFF. The CDR3 bases are TGTGCCAGCAGCGTACAGGACACCGGGGAGCTGTTTTTT. The rearrangement uses TRBV9 and TRBJ2-2; D gene ambiguous. The CDR3 covers 13 residues. CDR1 is SGDLS and CDR2 is YYNGEE in the germline V gene. Trimming took 1 base from V and 3 from J, leaving 4 bases between them.

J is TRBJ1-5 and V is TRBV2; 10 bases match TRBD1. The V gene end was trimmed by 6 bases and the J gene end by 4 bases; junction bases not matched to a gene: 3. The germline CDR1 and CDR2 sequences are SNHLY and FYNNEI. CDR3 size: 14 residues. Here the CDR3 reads CASRRQGANQPQHF. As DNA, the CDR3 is TGTGCCAGCAGGCGACAGGGGGCGAATCAGCCCCAGCATTTT.

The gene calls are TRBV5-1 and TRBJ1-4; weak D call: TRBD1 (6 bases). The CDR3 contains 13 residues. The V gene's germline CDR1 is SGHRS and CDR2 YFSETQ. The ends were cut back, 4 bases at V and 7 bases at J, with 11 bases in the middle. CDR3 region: CASSTDSLEKLFF. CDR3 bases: TGCGCCAGCAGCACGGACAGTCTTGAAAAACTGTTTTTT.

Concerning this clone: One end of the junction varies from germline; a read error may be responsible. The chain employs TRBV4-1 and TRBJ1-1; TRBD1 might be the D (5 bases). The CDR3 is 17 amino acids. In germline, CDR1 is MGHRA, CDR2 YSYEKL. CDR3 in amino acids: CANSQDSRTNLNTEAFF. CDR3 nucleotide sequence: TGCGCCAACAGCCAAGATTCCAGGACAAACTTGAACACTGAAGCTTTCTTT.

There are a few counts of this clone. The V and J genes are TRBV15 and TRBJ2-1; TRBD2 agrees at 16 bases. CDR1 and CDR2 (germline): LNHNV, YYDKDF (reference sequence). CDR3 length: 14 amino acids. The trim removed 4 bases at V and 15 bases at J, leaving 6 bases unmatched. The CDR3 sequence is CATSTGLAGGQLFF. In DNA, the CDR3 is TGTGCCACCAGCACGGGACTAGCGGGGGGGCAGCTGTTCTTC.

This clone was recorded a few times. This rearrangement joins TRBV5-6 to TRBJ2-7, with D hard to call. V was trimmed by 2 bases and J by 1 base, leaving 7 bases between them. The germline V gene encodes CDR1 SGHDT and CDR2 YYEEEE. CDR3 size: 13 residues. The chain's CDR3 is CASSFQASYEQYF. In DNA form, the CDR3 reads TGTGCCAGCAGCTTCCAGGCATCCTACGAGCAGTACTTC.

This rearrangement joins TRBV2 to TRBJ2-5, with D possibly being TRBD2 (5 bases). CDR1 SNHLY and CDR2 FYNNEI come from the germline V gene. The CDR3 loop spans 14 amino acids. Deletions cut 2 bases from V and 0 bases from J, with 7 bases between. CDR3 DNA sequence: TGTGCCAGCAGTGAATCGGACTACCAAGAGACCCAGTACTTC. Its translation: CASSESDYQETQYF.

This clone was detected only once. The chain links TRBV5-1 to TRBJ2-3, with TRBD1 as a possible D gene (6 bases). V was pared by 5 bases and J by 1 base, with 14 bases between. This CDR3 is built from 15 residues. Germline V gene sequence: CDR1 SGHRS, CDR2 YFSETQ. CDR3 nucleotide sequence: TGCGCCAGCAGGTTTACAGGGATAGGCACAGATACGCAGTATTTT. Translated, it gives CASRFTGIGTDTQYF.

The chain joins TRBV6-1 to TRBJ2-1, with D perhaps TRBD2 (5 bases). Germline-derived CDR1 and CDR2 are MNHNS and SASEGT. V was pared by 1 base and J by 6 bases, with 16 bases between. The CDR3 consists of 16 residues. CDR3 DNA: TGTGCCAGCAGTGAAGACGGGGTCGCTCCTTTCAATGAGCAGTTCTTC. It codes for CASSEDGVAPFNEQFF.

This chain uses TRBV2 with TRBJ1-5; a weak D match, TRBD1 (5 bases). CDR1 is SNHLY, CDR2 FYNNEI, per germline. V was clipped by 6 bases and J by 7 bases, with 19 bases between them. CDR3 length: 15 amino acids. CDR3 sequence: CASRGGTPVGQPQHF. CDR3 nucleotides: TGTGCCAGCAGGGGTGGGACTCCAGTGGGGCAGCCCCAGCATTTT.

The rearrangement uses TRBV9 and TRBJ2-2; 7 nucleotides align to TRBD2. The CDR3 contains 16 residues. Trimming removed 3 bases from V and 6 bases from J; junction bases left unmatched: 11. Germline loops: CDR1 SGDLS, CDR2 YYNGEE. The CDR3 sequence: CASSGGRRENAGELFF. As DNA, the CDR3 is TGTGCCAGCAGCGGGGGTAGGCGGGAGAATGCCGGGGAGCTGTTTTTT.

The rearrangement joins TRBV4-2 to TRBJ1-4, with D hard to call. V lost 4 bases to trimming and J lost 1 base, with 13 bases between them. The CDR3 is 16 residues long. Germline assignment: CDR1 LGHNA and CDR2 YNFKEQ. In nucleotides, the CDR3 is TGTGCCAGCAGCCGACCGAGGAGTAGAACTAATGAAAAACTGTTTTTT. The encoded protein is CASSRPRSRTNEKLFF.

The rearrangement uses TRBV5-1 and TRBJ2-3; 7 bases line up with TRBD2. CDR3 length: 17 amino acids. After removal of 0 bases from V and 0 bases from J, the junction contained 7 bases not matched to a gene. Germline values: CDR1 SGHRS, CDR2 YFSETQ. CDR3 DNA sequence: TGCGCCAGCAGCTTGGGCCTACTAGCGCGGAGCACAGATACGCAGTATTTT. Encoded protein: CASSLGLLARSTDTQYF. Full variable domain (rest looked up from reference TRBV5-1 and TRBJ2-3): KAGVTQTPRYLIKTRGQQVTLSCSPISGHRSVSWYQQTPGQGLQFLFEYFSETQRNKGNFPGRFSGRQFSNSRSEMNVSTLELGDSALYLCASSLGLLARSTDTQYFGPGTRLTVL.